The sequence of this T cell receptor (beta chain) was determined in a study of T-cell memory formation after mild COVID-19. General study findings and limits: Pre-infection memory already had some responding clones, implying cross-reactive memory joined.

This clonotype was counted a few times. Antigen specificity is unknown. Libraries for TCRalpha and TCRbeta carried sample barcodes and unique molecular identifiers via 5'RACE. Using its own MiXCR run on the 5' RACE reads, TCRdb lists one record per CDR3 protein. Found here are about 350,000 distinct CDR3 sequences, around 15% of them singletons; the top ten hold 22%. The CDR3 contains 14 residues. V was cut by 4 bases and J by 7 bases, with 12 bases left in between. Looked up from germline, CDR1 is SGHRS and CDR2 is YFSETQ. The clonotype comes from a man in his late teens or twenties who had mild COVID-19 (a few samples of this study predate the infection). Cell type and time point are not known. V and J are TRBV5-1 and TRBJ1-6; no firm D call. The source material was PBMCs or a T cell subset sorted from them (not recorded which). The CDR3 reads CASSIGSTNSPLHF. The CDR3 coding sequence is TGCGCCAGCAGCATCGGGTCCACGAATTCACCCCTCCACTTT.